This entry lists 28 T cell receptor beta chains sequenced from one sample in a study of blood T cell repertoires in COVID-19. Clones were sequenced by immunoSEQ multiplex PCR, and TCRdb holds only the in-frame ones, with some missing. Among around 170,000 clones, roughly three quarters were seen once, and the ten largest hold 12%. The sequenced sample was peripheral blood. Every receptor here comes from a woman older than 75 with COVID-19, enrolled during active disease.

The V gene is TRBV28, the J gene TRBJ2-7; D gene ambiguous. Germline assignment: CDR1 MDHEN and CDR2 SYDVKM. With 7 bases removed from V and 0 bases from J, the gap between germline ends came to 13 bases. The CDR3 is made up of 14 amino acids. CDR3 nucleotide sequence: TGTGCCAGCACCTACACGGAGAGCTCCTACGAGCAGTACTTC. It codes for CASTYTESSYEQYF.

The chain has TRBV5-4 and TRBJ2-1, with D possibly TRBD2 on 6 matching bases. V dropped 6 bases and J dropped 3 bases, with 28 bases sitting between them. CDR1 SGHNT and CDR2 YYREEE come from the germline V gene (reference sequence). The CDR3 covers 19 residues. CDR3 region: CASIPALGRLAINYNEQFF. As DNA, the CDR3 is TGTGCCAGCATTCCCGCCTTAGGCCGGCTAGCGATTAACTACAATGAGCAGTTCTTC.

CDR3 region: CAISESLTGGNYGYTF. The CDR3 DNA is TGTGCCATCAGTGAGTCATTGACAGGGGGCAACTATGGCTACACCTTC. The rearrangement uses TRBV10-3 and TRBJ1-2; 10 bases are a match to TRBD1. This CDR3 spans 16 amino acids. V shed 0 bases and J 2 bases; nucleotides not matched to a gene: 3. Germline lookup yields CDR1 ENHRY and CDR2 SYGVKD.

The V gene is TRBV20-1, the J gene TRBJ2-7, with 7 bases lining up with TRBD2. V gave up 3 bases and J gave up 2 bases; unmatched junction bases: 7. Germline CDR1 reads DFQATT; CDR2 reads SNEGSKA (reference sequence). CDR3 size: 14 residues. The CDR3 nucleotides read TGCAGTGCTAGTAAGAGCGGGGAAGCCTACGAGCAGTACTTC. Translation: CSASKSGEAYEQYF.

This chain links TRBV4-1 with TRBJ1-2; no clear D gene. Trimming pared 2 bases from V and 0 bases from J, leaving 4 bases between. The CDR3 is made up of 13 amino acids. The V gene's germline CDR1 is MGHRA and CDR2 YSYEKL. CDR3 residues: CASSQISNYGYTF. The DNA for the CDR3 is TGCGCCAGCAGCCAAATCTCTAACTATGGCTACACCTTC.

Notes on this clone: In the same sample, other DNA sequences code for this CDR3. The chain links TRBV7-2 to TRBJ2-7; 10 bases align to TRBD2. The germline V gene encodes CDR1 SGHTA and CDR2 FQGNSA. There are 15 residues in the CDR3. V lost 1 base and J lost 3; bases outside the gene matches: 3. The CDR3 loop reads CASSLDSSGSYEQYF. Here the CDR3 DNA reads TGTGCCAGCAGCTTAGATTCTAGCGGGAGCTACGAGCAGTACTTC.

J is TRBJ2-1 and V is TRBV27, with 9 bases fitting TRBD2. Germline CDR1 and CDR2: MNHEY and SMNVEV (reference sequence). With 4 bases clipped from V and 7 bases from J, the junction kept 11 bases outside the gene matches. This CDR3 has 16 residues. CDR3 sequence: CASSSYLAGPWNEQFF. The CDR3 nucleotides read TGTGCCAGCAGTTCCTATCTAGCGGGGCCCTGGAATGAGCAGTTCTTC.

The J gene is TRBJ1-3, the V gene TRBV7-9; possibly TRBD1 for D (5 bases). CDR3 length: 15 residues. V was pared by 3 bases and J by 2 bases, with 11 bases between. Germline loops: CDR1 SEHNR, CDR2 FQNEAQ (reference sequence). CDR3 in DNA: TGTGCCAGCAGCTTGGGGGGTATCGCTGGAAACACCATATATTTT. Its protein is CASSLGGIAGNTIYF.

The chain employs TRBV7-6 and TRBJ2-3; the match to TRBD2 covers 10 bases. Germline CDR1 and CDR2: SGHVS and FNYEAQ. This CDR3 has 15 residues. V shed 5 bases and J 4 bases; nucleotides not matched to a gene: 6. As DNA, the CDR3 is TGTGCCAGCAGCCGAGCGGGAGGGAGGTCAGATACGCAGTATTTT. It specifies CASSRAGGRSDTQYF.

This clone was seen only once. The genes are TRBV5-1 and TRBJ2-7; TRBD2 agrees at 14 bases. Losses at the gene ends were 4 bases for V and 7 bases for J; bases not matched to a gene: 7. Germline-derived CDR1 and CDR2 are SGHRS and YFSETQ. The CDR3 is 15 amino acids. CDR3 nucleotides: TGCGCCAGCAGCGTTGGGACTAGCGGGAGCAGGGAGCAGTACTTC. Amino acid sequence: CASSVGTSGSREQYF.

CDR3 bases: TGTGCCAGCAGCTTAGCCCCGACGTTCGGGGTCGAGACCCAGTACTTC. It encodes CASSLAPTFGVETQYF. The chain recombines TRBV11-3 with TRBJ2-5; D is perhaps TRBD2 (5 bases). V was pared by 1 base and J by 5 bases, with 17 bases between. The CDR3 spans 16 residues. Germline CDR1 reads SGHNT; CDR2 reads YENEEA.

The chain recombines TRBV27 with TRBJ2-1; D gene uncertain. The germline V gene has CDR1 MNHEY and CDR2 SMNVEV (reference sequence). The V and J ends lost 6 bases and 1 base respectively, with 10 bases between them. This CDR3 has 14 residues. CDR3 loop: CASSLADSYNEQFF. The CDR3 DNA reads TGTGCCAGCAGCCTGGCGGATTCCTACAATGAGCAGTTCTTC.

The rearrangement uses TRBV23-1 and TRBJ1-2, with D tentatively TRBD1 (6 bases). TRBV23-1 is identified as an open reading frame with a role that is uncertain. This CDR3 comprises 12 residues. V gave up 7 bases and J gave up 4 bases, with 10 bases separating them. As DNA, the CDR3 is TGCGCCAGCACTAGAGGGGGCTATGGCTACACCTTC. Protein product: CASTRGGYGYTF.

V is TRBV7-2 and J is TRBJ2-3, with a weak D call TRBD2 (6 bases). Trimming took 4 bases from V and 3 from J, leaving 17 bases between them. The CDR3 length is 16 residues. CDR1 SGHTA and CDR2 FQGNSA come from the germline V gene. The CDR3 DNA reads as TGTGCCAGCAGCTCTCTCGGGGAGGTGAGGACAGATACGCAGTATTTT. Amino acids: CASSSLGEVRTDTQYF.

The V and J genes are TRBV7-8 and TRBJ2-5; TRBD2 aligns across 12 bases. This CDR3 has 17 residues. V was pared by 5 bases and J by 1 base, with 8 bases of the junction left unmatched. CDR1 and CDR2 (germline): SGHVS, FQNEAQ. The CDR3 loop reads CASSGRLAGASQETQYF. CDR3 DNA: TGTGCCAGCAGCGGTCGACTAGCGGGAGCCTCCCAAGAGACCCAGTACTTC.

The chain links TRBV5-1 to TRBJ1-2, with 12 bases fitting TRBD1. This CDR3 has 16 amino acids. The trim removed 3 bases at V and 3 bases at J, leaving 6 bases unmatched. CDR1 is SGHRS and CDR2 is YFSETQ in the germline V gene. Written as DNA, the CDR3 is TGCGCCAGCAGCTCCGGGACAGGGGGCAAGTACTATGGCTACACCTTC. Encoded protein: CASSSGTGGKYYGYTF.

The chain couples TRBV28 to TRBJ2-1; 11 nucleotides align to TRBD2. Germline loops: CDR1 MDHEN, CDR2 SYDVKM. V was clipped by 5 bases and J by 15 bases; unmatched bases: 18. This CDR3 is built from 16 residues. The CDR3 DNA is TGTGCCAGCAGTCTTTCCAGGACTAGCGGGCGTCCAGATCGGTTCTTC. Amino acid sequence: CASSLSRTSGRPDRFF.

This clone was observed a single time. This rearrangement joins TRBV7-8 to TRBJ1-3; D remains unclear. Germline V gene sequence: CDR1 SGHVS, CDR2 FQNEAQ. Trimming left V 5 bases short and J 3 bases short, with 5 bases between. This CDR3 has 12 amino acids. The CDR3 reads CASSIYGNTIYF. In nucleotides, the CDR3 is TGTGCCAGCAGCATTTATGGAAACACCATATATTTT.

The genes are TRBV3-1 (or the pseudogene TRBV3-2) and TRBJ2-2; 12 bases map to TRBD2. The V and J ends lost 2 bases and 0 bases, in that order; junction bases with no gene match: 4. The CDR3 extends over 18 amino acids. In germline, CDR1 is LGHDT, CDR2 YNNKEL (reference sequence). CDR3: CASSQQTSGGSNTGELFF. The DNA for the CDR3 is TGTGCCAGCAGCCAACAAACTAGCGGGGGGTCGAACACCGGGGAGCTGTTTTTT.

The gene calls are TRBV19 and TRBJ1-1; a possible D gene is TRBD1 (5 bases). Germline lookup yields CDR1 LNHDA and CDR2 SQIVND (reference sequence). The CDR3 loop spans 17 amino acids. V was shortened by 4 bases and J by 1 base, with 19 bases between the two germline ends. CDR3 amino acids: CASSKTPPGLPNTEAFF. The CDR3 region has the DNA TGTGCCAGTAGTAAGACCCCGCCAGGGCTACCGAACACTGAAGCTTTCTTT.

This sequence joins TRBV9 and TRBJ2-7, with 7 bases that match TRBD1. The ends lost 4 bases at V and 5 bases at J; junction bases unmatched: 15. From germline, CDR1 is SGDLS and CDR2 YYNGEE. This CDR3 contains 16 residues. The CDR3 DNA reads as TGTGCCAGCAGCCCACGACCATCGACAGGGTACAACGAGCAGTACTTC. The encoded protein is CASSPRPSTGYNEQYF.

V is TRBV4-3 and J is TRBJ1-5; D might be TRBD1 (6 bases). From germline, CDR1 is LGHNA and CDR2 YSLEER. Deletions cut 0 bases from V and 4 bases from J, with 10 bases between. The CDR3 length is 15 residues. Written as DNA, the CDR3 is TGCGCCAGCAGCCAAGACAGGGGAGTAAATCAGCCCCAGCATTTT. Translating gives CASSQDRGVNQPQHF.

This chain joins TRBV30 and TRBJ2-2, with 7 positions matching TRBD2. CDR1 GTSNPN and CDR2 SVGIG come from the germline V gene (reference sequence). The J segment lost 7 bases and the V segment lost 2 bases, leaving 4 bases of the junction unmatched. This CDR3 comprises 13 residues. Written as DNA, the CDR3 is TGTGCCTGGAGTTCTCGGGGGGTCGGGGAGCTGTTTTTT. As protein: CAWSSRGVGELFF.

As for this clone: The junction shows a germline mismatch at one end, possibly a read error. In DNA, the CDR3 is TGTGCCAGCAGCTTAGTTTTGGACAGTCAGGTCTTC. This codes for CASSLVLDSQVF. The rearrangement links TRBV7-2 to TRBJ2-1; weak D call: TRBD1 (6 bases). Per germline, CDR1 SGHTA and CDR2 FQGNSA. The CDR3 has 12 residues. The whole variable domain, filled in from reference TRBV7-2 and TRBJ2-1, reads GAGVSQSPSNKVTEKGKDVELRCDPISGHTALYWYRQSLGQGLEFLIYFQGNSAPDKSGLPSDRFSAERTGGSVSTLTIQRTQQEDSAVYLCASSLVLDSQVFGPGTRLTVL.

The chain has TRBV27 and TRBJ2-1; 12 nucleotides line up with TRBD1. Germline trimming cut 5 bases from V and 8 bases from J; bases unmatched to any gene: 10. Germline-derived CDR1 and CDR2 are MNHEY and SMNVEV (reference sequence). The CDR3 spans 16 residues. The CDR3 loop is CASSHVGQGANDEQFF. Written as DNA, the CDR3 is TGTGCCAGCAGTCACGTGGGACAGGGGGCTAATGATGAGCAGTTCTTC.

In nucleotides, the CDR3 is TGCAGTGCTAGCTTAGCAAACATTCAGTACTTC. Protein: CSASLANIQYF. V and J are TRBV20-1 and TRBJ2-4; D not certain. The germline V gene has CDR1 DFQATT and CDR2 SNEGSKA (reference sequence). Trimming took off 3 bases at V and 6 bases at J, with 6 bases between the two ends. CDR3 length equals 11 residues.

This rearrangement joins TRBV7-6 to TRBJ1-3; D may be TRBD1 (5 bases). Deletions cut 2 bases from V and 0 bases from J, with 8 bases between. Looked up from germline, CDR1 is SGHVS and CDR2 is FNYEAQ. This CDR3 is built from 15 residues. Written as DNA, the CDR3 is TGTGCCAGCAGCTTAAGGGGTCCCTCTGGAAACACCATATATTTT. It encodes CASSLRGPSGNTIYF.

The chain combines TRBV7-6 with TRBJ2-1; 9 positions match TRBD1. V shed 4 bases and J 6 bases; nucleotides not matched to a gene: 10. CDR1 SGHVS and CDR2 FNYEAQ come from the germline V gene. This CDR3 region has 16 residues. The CDR3 loop is CASSSTAGQGFNEQFF. CDR3 DNA: TGTGCCAGCAGCTCCACGGCGGGACAGGGCTTCAATGAGCAGTTCTTC. The full variable domain, completed using reference TRBV7-6 and TRBJ2-1, is GAGVSQSPRYKVTKRGQDVALRCDPISGHVSLYWYRQALGQGPEFLTYFNYEAQQDKSGLPNDRFSAERPEGSISTLTIQRTEQRDSAMYRCASSSTAGQGFNEQFFGPGTRLTVL.